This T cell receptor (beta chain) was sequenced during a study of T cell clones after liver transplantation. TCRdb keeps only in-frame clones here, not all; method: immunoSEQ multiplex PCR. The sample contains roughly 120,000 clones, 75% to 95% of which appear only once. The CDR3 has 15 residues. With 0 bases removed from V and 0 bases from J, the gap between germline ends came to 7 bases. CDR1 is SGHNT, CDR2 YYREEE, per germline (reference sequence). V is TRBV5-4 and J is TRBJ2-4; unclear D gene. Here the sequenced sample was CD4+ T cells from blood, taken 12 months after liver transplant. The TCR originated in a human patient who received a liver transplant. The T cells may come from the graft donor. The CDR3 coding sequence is TGTGCCAGCAGCTTGGCCGGGCTAGCCAAAAACATTCAGTACTTC. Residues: CASSLAGLAKNIQYF.